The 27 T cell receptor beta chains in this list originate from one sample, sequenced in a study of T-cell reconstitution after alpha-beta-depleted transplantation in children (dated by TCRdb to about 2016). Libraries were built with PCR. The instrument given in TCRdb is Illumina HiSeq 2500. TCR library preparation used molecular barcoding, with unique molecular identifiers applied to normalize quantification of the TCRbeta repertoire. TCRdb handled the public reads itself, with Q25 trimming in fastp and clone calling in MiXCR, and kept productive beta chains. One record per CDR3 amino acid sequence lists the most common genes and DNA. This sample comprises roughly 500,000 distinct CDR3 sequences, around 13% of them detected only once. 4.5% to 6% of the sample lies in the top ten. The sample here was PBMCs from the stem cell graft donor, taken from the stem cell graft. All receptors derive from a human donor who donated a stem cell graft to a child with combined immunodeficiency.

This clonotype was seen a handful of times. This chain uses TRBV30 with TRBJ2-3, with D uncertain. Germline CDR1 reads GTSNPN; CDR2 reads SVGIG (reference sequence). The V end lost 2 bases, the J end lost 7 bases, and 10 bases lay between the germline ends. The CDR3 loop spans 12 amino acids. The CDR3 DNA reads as TGTGCCTGGAGTCCTTTCCGGAATACGCAGTATTTT. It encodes CAWSPFRNTQYF.

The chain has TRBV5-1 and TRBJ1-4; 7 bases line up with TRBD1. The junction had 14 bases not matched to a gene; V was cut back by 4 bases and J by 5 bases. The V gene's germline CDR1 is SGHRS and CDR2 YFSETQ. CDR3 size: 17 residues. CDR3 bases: TGCGCCAGCAGCAGGGAGGATTGGGACAGCACCAATGAAAAACTGTTTTTT. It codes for CASSREDWDSTNEKLFF.

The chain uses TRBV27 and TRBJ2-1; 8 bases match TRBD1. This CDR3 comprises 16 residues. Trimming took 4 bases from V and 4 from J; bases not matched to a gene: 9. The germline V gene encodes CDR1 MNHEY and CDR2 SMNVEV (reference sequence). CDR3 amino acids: CASSSAGQGGYNEQFF. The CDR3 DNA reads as TGTGCCAGCAGTTCCGCTGGACAGGGTGGGTACAATGAGCAGTTCTTC.

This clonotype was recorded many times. CDR3 sequence reads: CASSVGISGFYNEQFF. In DNA form, the CDR3 reads TGTGCCAGCAGCGTAGGAATTAGCGGATTCTACAATGAGCAGTTCTTC. The V and J genes are TRBV9 and TRBJ2-1; tentatively, D is TRBD2 (6 bases). V was clipped by 0 bases and J by 3 bases, with 13 bases between them. CDR1 and CDR2 from the germline V gene are SGDLS and YYNGEE. The CDR3 spans 16 residues. The complete variable domain, with remaining parts taken from reference TRBV9 and TRBJ2-1, reads DSGVTQTPKHLITATGQRVTLRCSPRSGDLSVYWYQQSLDQGLQFLIQYYNGEERAKGNILERFSAQQFPDLHSELNLSSLELGDSALYFCASSVGISGFYNEQFFGPGTRLTVL.

The CDR3 coding sequence is TGCAGCGGGACAGGGGGCGATGAGCAGTACTTC. It specifies CSGTGGDEQYF. This chain uses TRBV29-1 with TRBJ2-7, with TRBD1 identical over 11 bases. Germline assignment: CDR1 SQVTM and CDR2 ANQGSEA. V lost 7 bases, J lost 7 bases, and 3 bases stayed unmatched. The CDR3 length is 11 residues.

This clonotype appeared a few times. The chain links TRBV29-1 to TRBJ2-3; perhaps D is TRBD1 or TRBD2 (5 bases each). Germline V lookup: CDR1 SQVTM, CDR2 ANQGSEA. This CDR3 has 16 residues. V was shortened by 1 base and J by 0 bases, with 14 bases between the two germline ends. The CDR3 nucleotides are TGCAGCGTTGAAGGCTACCACCGGGACAGCACAGATACGCAGTATTTT. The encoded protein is CSVEGYHRDSTDTQYF.

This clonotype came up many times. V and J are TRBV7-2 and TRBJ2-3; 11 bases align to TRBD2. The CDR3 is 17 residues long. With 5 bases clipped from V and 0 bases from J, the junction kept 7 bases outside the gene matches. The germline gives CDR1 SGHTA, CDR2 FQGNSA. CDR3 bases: TGTGCCAGCAGCAAAGGGGCTAGCGGGAGGAGCACAGATACGCAGTATTTT. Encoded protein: CASSKGASGRSTDTQYF.

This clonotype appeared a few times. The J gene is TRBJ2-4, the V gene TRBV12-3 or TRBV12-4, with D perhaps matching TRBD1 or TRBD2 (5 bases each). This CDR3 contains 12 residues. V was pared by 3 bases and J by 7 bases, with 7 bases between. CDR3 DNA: TGTGCCAGCAGTTTGGGGGAGAACATTCAGTACTTC. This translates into CASSLGENIQYF.

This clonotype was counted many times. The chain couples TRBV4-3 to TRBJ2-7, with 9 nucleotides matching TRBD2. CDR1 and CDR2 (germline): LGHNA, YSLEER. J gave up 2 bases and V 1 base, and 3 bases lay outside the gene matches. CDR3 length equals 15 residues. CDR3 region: CASSQVLAGPYEQYF. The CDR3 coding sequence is TGCGCCAGCAGCCAAGTCCTAGCGGGACCCTACGAGCAGTACTTC.

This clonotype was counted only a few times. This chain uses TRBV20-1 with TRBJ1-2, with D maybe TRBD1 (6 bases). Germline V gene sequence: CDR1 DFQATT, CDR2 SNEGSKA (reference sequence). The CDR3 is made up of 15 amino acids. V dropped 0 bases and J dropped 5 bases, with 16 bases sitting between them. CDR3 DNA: TGCAGTGCTAGAGATAATTACAGGGCGTTATATGGCTACACCTTC. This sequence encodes CSARDNYRALYGYTF.

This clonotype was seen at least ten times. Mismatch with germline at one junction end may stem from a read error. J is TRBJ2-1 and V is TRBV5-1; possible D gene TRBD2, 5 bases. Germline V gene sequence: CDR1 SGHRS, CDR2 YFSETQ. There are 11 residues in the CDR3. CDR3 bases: TGCGCCAGCAGCAAAGGACTTCCCTGGGTCTTC. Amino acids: CASSKGLPWVF.

The CDR3 DNA sequence: TGCAGCGTTGATGGGGACAGGGACTACGAGCAGTACTTC. This codes for CSVDGDRDYEQYF. The chain employs TRBV29-1 and TRBJ2-7; TRBD1 matches 9 bases. The CDR3 runs to 13 residues. After removal of 3 bases from V and 3 bases from J, the junction contained 3 bases not matched to a gene. CDR1 is SQVTM, CDR2 ANQGSEA, per germline.

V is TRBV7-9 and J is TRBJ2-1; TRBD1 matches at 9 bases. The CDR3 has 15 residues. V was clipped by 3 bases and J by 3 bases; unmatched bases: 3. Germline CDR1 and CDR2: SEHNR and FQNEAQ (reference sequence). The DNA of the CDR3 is TGTGCCAGCAGCTTTTCGACAGGGGGCTACAATGAGCAGTTCTTC. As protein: CASSFSTGGYNEQFF. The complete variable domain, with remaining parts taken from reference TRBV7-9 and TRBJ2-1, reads DTGVSQNPRHKITKRGQNVTFRCDPISEHNRLYWYRQTLGQGPEFLTYFQNEAQLEKSRLLSDRFSAERPKGSFSTLEIQRTEQGDSAMYLCASSFSTGGYNEQFFGPGTRLTVL.

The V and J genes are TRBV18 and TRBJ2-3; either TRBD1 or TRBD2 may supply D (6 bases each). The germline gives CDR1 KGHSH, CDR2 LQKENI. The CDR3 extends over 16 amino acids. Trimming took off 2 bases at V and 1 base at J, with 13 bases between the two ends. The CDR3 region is CASSPRGRLGTDTQYF. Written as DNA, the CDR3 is TGTGCCAGCTCACCAAGGGGGAGACTAGGCACAGATACGCAGTATTTT.

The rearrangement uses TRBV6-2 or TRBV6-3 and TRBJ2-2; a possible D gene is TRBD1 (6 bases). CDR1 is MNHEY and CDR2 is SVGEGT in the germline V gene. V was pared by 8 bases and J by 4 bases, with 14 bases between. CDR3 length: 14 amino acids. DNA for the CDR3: TGTGCCAGCTGCCGGACAGAACTCACCGGGGAGCTGTTTTTT. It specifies CASCRTELTGELFF.

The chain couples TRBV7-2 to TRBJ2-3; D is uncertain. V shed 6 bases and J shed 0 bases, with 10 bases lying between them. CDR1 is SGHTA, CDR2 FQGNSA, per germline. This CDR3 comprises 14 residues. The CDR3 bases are TGTGCCAGCAGACCCGGTGTGAGCACAGATACGCAGTATTTT. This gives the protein CASRPGVSTDTQYF.

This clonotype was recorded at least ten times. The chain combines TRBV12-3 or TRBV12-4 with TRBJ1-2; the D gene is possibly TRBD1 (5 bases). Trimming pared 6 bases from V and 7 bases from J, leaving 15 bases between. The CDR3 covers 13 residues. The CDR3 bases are TGTGCCAGCAGCCTGACTCTGGGGGTTGGCTACACCTTC. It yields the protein CASSLTLGVGYTF.

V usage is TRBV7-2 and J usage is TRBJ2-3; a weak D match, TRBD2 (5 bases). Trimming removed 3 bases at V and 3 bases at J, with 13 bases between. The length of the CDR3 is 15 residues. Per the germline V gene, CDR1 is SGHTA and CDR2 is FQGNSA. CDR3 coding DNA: TGTGCCAGCAGCTTCCTAGCAGATCAAACAGATACGCAGTATTTT. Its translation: CASSFLADQTDTQYF.

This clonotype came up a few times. The CDR3 sequence: CASSYSSPPQGETQYF. As DNA, the CDR3 is TGTGCCAGCAGTTACTCGAGCCCCCCCCAAGGGGAGACCCAGTACTTC. The chain combines TRBV6-5 with TRBJ2-5; D not certain. The CDR3 spans 16 residues. V was cut by 0 bases and J by 5 bases, with 16 bases left in between. The germline V gene has CDR1 MNHEY and CDR2 SVGAGI.

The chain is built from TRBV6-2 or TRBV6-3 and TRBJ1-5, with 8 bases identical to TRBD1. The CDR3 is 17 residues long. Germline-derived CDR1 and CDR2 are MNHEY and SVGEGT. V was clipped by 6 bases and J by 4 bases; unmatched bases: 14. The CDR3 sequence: CASSQNLRTGRNQPQHF. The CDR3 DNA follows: TGTGCCAGCAGCCAAAACCTGAGGACAGGGCGGAATCAGCCCCAGCATTTT.

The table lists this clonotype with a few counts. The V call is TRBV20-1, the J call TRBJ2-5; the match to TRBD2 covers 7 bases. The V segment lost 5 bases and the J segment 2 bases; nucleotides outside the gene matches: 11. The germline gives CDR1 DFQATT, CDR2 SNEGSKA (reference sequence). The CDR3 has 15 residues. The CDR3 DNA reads TGCAGTGCTCAAGACCCTTCTAGCGGTCAAGAGACCCAGTACTTC. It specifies CSAQDPSSGQETQYF.

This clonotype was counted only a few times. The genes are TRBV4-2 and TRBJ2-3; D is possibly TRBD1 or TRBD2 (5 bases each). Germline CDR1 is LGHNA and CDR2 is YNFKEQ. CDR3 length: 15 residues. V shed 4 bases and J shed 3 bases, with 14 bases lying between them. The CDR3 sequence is CASSPGTLETDTQYF. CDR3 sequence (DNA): TGTGCCAGCAGCCCCGGGACCCTCGAAACAGATACGCAGTATTTT.

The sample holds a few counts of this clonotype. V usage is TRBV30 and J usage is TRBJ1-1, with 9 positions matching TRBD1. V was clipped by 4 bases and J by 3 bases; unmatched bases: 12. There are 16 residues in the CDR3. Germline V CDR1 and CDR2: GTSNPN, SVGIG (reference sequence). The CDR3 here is CAWIDGTGYWYTEAFF. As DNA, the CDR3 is TGTGCCTGGATTGACGGGACAGGGTATTGGTACACTGAAGCTTTCTTT.

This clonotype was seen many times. The DNA of the CDR3 is TGCGCCAGCAGCTTAAACACAGGGACGAAGACTGAAGCTTTCTTT. Its translation is CASSLNTGTKTEAFF. The chain recombines TRBV5-1 with TRBJ1-1; possible D gene TRBD1, 6 bases. Germline values: CDR1 SGHRS, CDR2 YFSETQ. V lost 2 bases and J lost 5, with 16 bases in between. This CDR3 has 15 residues.

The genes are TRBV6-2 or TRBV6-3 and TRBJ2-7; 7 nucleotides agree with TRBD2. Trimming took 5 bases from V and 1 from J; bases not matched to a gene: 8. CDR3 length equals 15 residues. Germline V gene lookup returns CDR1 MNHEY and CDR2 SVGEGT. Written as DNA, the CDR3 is TGTGCCAGCAGTACGGGGGGTCCCGCGTCCTACGAGCAGTACTTC. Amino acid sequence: CASSTGGPASYEQYF.

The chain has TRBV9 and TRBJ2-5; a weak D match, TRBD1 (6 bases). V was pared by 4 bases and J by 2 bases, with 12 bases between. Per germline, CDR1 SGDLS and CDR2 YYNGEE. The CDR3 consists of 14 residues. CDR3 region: CASSFGTQQETQYF. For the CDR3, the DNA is TGTGCCAGCAGCTTTGGGACACAACAAGAGACCCAGTACTTC.

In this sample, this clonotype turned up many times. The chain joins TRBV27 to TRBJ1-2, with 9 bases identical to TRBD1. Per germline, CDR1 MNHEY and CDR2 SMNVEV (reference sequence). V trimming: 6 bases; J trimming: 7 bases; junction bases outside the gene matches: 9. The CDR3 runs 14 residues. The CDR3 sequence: CASRPGRDRAGYTF. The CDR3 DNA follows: TGTGCCAGCAGACCCGGGAGGGACAGGGCTGGCTACACCTTC.